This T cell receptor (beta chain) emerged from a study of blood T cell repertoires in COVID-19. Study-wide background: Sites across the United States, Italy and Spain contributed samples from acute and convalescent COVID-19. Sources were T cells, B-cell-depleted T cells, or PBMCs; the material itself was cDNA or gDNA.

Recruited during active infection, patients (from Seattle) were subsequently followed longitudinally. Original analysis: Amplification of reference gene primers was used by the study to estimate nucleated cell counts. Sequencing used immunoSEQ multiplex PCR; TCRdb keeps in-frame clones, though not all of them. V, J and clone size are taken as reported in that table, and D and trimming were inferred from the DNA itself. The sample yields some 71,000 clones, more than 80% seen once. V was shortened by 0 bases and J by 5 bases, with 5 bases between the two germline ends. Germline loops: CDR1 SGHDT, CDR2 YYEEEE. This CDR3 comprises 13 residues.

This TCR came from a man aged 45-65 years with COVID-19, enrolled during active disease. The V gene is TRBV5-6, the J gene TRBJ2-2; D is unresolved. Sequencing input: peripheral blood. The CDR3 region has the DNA TGTGCCAGCAGCTTGGGCAGGACCGGGGAGCTGTTTTTT. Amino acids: CASSLGRTGELFF.